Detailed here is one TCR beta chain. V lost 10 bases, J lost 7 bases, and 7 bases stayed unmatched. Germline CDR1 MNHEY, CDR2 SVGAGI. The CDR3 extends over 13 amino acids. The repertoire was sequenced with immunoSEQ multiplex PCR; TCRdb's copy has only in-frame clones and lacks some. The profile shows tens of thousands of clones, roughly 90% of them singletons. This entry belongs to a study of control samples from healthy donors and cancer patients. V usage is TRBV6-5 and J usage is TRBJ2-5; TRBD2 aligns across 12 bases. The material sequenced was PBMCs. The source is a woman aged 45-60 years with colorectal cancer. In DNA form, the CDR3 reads TGTGCCATCCGACTAGCGGGGGAAGGGACCCAGTACTTC. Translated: CAIRLAGEGTQYF.